The sequence of this T cell receptor (beta chain) was determined in a study of cytomegalovirus exposure and HLA in healthy donors. Overall study findings and caveats: TRBV6-2, TRBV6-3 and some other V segments were unresolvable in 87-base-pair reads. Sequences of the TCR beta chain were said to predict the HLA-A and HLA-B alleles of most subjects accurately. The authors later found TCR association rates varying by HLA locus, with DRB1 most and HLA-C fewest.

For this clone: Antigen specificity is unknown.

This CDR3 comprises 14 residues. The germline V gene has CDR1 MDHEN and CDR2 SYDVKM. The V and J ends lost 5 bases and 2 bases respectively, with 9 bases between them. This PCR relied on a set of 60 Vbeta primers and 13 Jbeta primers. The method was immunoSEQ multiplex PCR; TCRdb's version includes in-frame clones alone and lacks a portion of them. This table holds approximately 100,000 clones, over 65% found once. The TCR sequence derives from a male donor in good health and CMV-seronegative. The chain joins TRBV28 to TRBJ2-2; D ambiguous. Sequencing was performed on PBMCs. DNA for the CDR3: TGTGCCAGCAGTATTTCTGGCAACACCGGGGAGCTGTTTTTT. This codes for CASSISGNTGELFF. The full variable domain, in which reference TRBV28 and TRBJ2-2 provide the parts outside the CDR3, is DVKVTQSSRYLVKRTGEKVFLECVQDMDHENMFWYRQDPGLGLRLIYFSYDVKMKEKGDIPEGYSVSREKKERFSLILESASTNQTSMYLCASSISGNTGELFFGEGSRLTVL.